Listed below are T cell receptor beta chains from one sample, sequenced in a study of T-cell reconstitution after alpha-beta-depleted transplantation in children. One entry per CDR3 protein, called by TCRdb with MiXCR from the PCR reads. The sample consists of about 210,000 distinct CDR3 sequences, more than 15% of them appearing once. Source: PBMCs, mostly from graft donor cells, taken 360 days after TCRalphabeta/CD19-depleted stem cell transplant. The receptors were sampled from a male patient aged 2-15 years who had a stem cell transplant for acute lymphoblastic leukemia, so the T cells may come from the graft donor. CDR3s include the opening cysteine and the closing phenylalanine or tryptophan. The order of the fields is CDR3 DNA, CDR3 protein, D gene, clone size, J gene, V gene. The D gene is left open where the match is weak. Some rows mark clone size as missing; the rest say once, few, many or name a class of expanded clone.

cdr3_nt: TGCGCCAGCAGCTTGGCTATCCCTGGACTACAAGAGACCCAGTACTTC
cdr3_aa: CASSLAIPGLQETQYF
d_call: .
clone_size: .
j_call: TRBJ2-5
v_call: TRBV5-1

cdr3_nt: TGCGCCAGCACCGGGACCGGGACAGGGGATCATGGCTACACCTTC
cdr3_aa: CASTGTGTGDHGYTF
d_call: TRBD1
clone_size: .
j_call: TRBJ1-2
v_call: TRBV5-1

cdr3_nt: TGTGCCAGCAGTGAAGGAGCGGGGGGGCCAAACGATGAGCAGTTCTTC
cdr3_aa: CASSEGAGGPNDEQFF
d_call: TRBD2
clone_size: .
j_call: TRBJ2-1
v_call: TRBV2

cdr3_nt: TGTGCCAGCAGTTTACAGGGGTTCACTGAAGCTTTCTTT
cdr3_aa: CASSLQGFTEAFF
d_call: TRBD1
clone_size: few
j_call: TRBJ1-1
v_call: TRBV6-5

cdr3_nt: TGTGCCATCACCAAGGGACAGGGGTTCTCCTACGAGCAGTACTTC
cdr3_aa: CAITKGQGFSYEQYF
d_call: TRBD1
clone_size: .
j_call: TRBJ2-7
v_call: TRBV10-3

cdr3_nt: TGCAGTGCTAGAGATCGGGGGGACAGCCGTATAAATTCACCCCTCCACTTT
cdr3_aa: CSARDRGDSRINSPLHF
d_call: TRBD1
clone_size: few
j_call: TRBJ1-6
v_call: TRBV20-1

cdr3_nt: TGTGCCAGCAGCCCGGGTTTGTACACCGGGGAGCTGTTTTTT
cdr3_aa: CASSPGLYTGELFF
d_call: .
clone_size: .
j_call: TRBJ2-2
v_call: TRBV7-2

cdr3_nt: TGTGCCACCAGTGATTTAGGCCAAAGCTCCTACAATGAGCAGTTCTTC
cdr3_aa: CATSDLGQSSYNEQFF
d_call: .
clone_size: .
j_call: TRBJ2-1
v_call: TRBV24-1

cdr3_nt: TGTGCCAGCGGACAGTTTGGGGAGCCCCATCCTGGAAACACCATATATTTT
cdr3_aa: CASGQFGEPHPGNTIYF
d_call: .
clone_size: .
j_call: TRBJ1-3
v_call: TRBV27

cdr3_nt: TGCGCCAGCAGCCCAGGGACTTCCTTCTCCTACGAGCAGTACTTC
cdr3_aa: CASSPGTSFSYEQYF
d_call: .
clone_size: .
j_call: TRBJ2-7
v_call: TRBV5-1

cdr3_nt: TGTGCCTCCCATCGGAGTTCCCAAGAGACCCAGTACTTC
cdr3_aa: CASHRSSQETQYF
d_call: .
clone_size: .
j_call: TRBJ2-5
v_call: TRBV30

cdr3_nt: TGTGCCAGCTCACCGCAAGGACAGGGACAAGAGACCCAGTACTTC
cdr3_aa: CASSPQGQGQETQYF
d_call: TRBD1
clone_size: many
j_call: TRBJ2-5
v_call: TRBV18

cdr3_nt: TGCGCCAGCAGCCCGGGACTGACCACCTACGAGCAGTACTTC
cdr3_aa: CASSPGLTTYEQYF
d_call: .
clone_size: few
j_call: TRBJ2-7
v_call: TRBV5-1

cdr3_nt: TGCGCCAGCAGCCCCCCGGGGCGGGGAAATGAGCAGTTCTTC
cdr3_aa: CASSPPGRGNEQFF
d_call: .
clone_size: few
j_call: TRBJ2-1
v_call: TRBV5-1

cdr3_nt: TGTGCCAGCAGTGAAGGAAGTCAGGTCCCAGGGGATACGCAGTATTTT
cdr3_aa: CASSEGSQVPGDTQYF
d_call: .
clone_size: .
j_call: TRBJ2-3
v_call: TRBV25-1

cdr3_nt: TGTGCCAGCAGTTTACATGGTGGCTACACAGATACGCAGTATTTT
cdr3_aa: CASSLHGGYTDTQYF
d_call: .
clone_size: few
j_call: TRBJ2-3
v_call: TRBV27

cdr3_nt: TGTGCCAGCAGTTTAGGGGGACTAGGGGAAGCCAATGAGCAGTTCTTC
cdr3_aa: CASSLGGLGEANEQFF
d_call: TRBD2
clone_size: .
j_call: TRBJ2-1
v_call: TRBV12-3/TRBV12-4

cdr3_nt: TGCGCCAGCAGCGACGGGACTAGCACAGATACGCAGTATTTT
cdr3_aa: CASSDGTSTDTQYF
d_call: .
clone_size: .
j_call: TRBJ2-3
v_call: TRBV5-1

cdr3_nt: TGTGCCAGCAGCTTAGATCCAACTTTCACCGGGGAGCTGTTTTTT
cdr3_aa: CASSLDPTFTGELFF
d_call: .
clone_size: .
j_call: TRBJ2-2
v_call: TRBV11-2

cdr3_nt: TGCAGTGCCCCCGACAGTAAAGAGACCCAGTACTTC
cdr3_aa: CSAPDSKETQYF
d_call: .
clone_size: .
j_call: TRBJ2-5
v_call: TRBV20-1

cdr3_nt: TGTGCCAGCAGCCAATTTACCGGGACTCAGACCTACGAGCAGTACTTC
cdr3_aa: CASSQFTGTQTYEQYF
d_call: .
clone_size: few
j_call: TRBJ2-7
v_call: TRBV3-1

cdr3_nt: TGTGCCATCAGTGGTGGCCATAATTCGGCGGATACGCAGTATTTT
cdr3_aa: CAISGGHNSADTQYF
d_call: .
clone_size: .
j_call: TRBJ2-3
v_call: TRBV10-3

cdr3_nt: TGCGCCAGCAGCTTTGACCAAGAGACCCAGTACTTC
cdr3_aa: CASSFDQETQYF
d_call: .
clone_size: .
j_call: TRBJ2-5
v_call: TRBV5-1

cdr3_nt: TGTGCCAGCAGTAGTAAAGCCAGAAACACCATATATTTT
cdr3_aa: CASSSKARNTIYF
d_call: .
clone_size: .
j_call: TRBJ1-3
v_call: TRBV28

cdr3_nt: TGCGCCAGCAGCTTGGATGCAGGGACGAACACAGATACGCAGTATTTT
cdr3_aa: CASSLDAGTNTDTQYF
d_call: .
clone_size: few
j_call: TRBJ2-3
v_call: TRBV5-1

cdr3_nt: TGTGCCACCAGCAGACCCGATAGGAATGAGCAGTTCTTC
cdr3_aa: CATSRPDRNEQFF
d_call: .
clone_size: few
j_call: TRBJ2-1
v_call: TRBV15

cdr3_nt: TGTGCCAGCGCCAGGGGGCTCGAGGAGACCCAGTACTTC
cdr3_aa: CASARGLEETQYF
d_call: TRBD1
clone_size: .
j_call: TRBJ2-5
v_call: TRBV18